This T cell receptor (beta chain) was identified during a study of tumor-infiltrating lymphocytes in oesophageal squamous cell carcinoma. The table lists this clonotype with many counts. A junction boundary mismatches the germline segment, possibly from a read error. The CDR3 has 15 residues. The germline CDR1 and CDR2 sequences are SGHNT and YENEEA. TCRdb recomputed calls from the PCR reads with MiXCR, one row per CDR3 protein. The sample has around 6,200 distinct CDR3 sequences, approximately 15% seen once. This receptor was taken from a male donor with esophageal squamous cell carcinoma. The chain has TRBV11-3 and TRBJ1-2; the match to TRBD1 covers 7 bases. Input material: esophageal tumor tissue. CDR3 nucleotides: TGTGCCAGCAGTTTAGAGGGACAGAGTAACTATGGCTACACCTTC. The encoded protein is CASSLEGQSNYGYTF. The full variable domain, rest sourced from reference TRBV11-3 and TRBJ1-2, is EAGVVQSPRYKIIEKKQPVAFWCNPISGHNTLYWYLQNLGQGPELLIRYENEEAVDDSQLPKDRFSAERLKGVDSTLKIQPAELGDSAVYLCASSLEGQSNYGYTFGSGTRLTVV.